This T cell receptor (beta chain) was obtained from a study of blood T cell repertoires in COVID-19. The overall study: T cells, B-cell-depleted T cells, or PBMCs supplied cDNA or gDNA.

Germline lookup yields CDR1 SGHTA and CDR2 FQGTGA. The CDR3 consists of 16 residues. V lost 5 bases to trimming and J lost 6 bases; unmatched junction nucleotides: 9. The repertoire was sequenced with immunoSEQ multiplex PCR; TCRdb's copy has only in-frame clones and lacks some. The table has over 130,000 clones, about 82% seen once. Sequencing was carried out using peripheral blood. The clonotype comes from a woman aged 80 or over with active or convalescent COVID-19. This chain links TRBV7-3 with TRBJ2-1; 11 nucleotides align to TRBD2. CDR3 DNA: TGTGCCAGCAGCCCGGTGGCTAGCGGGGGGACCAATGAGCAGTTCTTC. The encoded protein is CASSPVASGGTNEQFF.